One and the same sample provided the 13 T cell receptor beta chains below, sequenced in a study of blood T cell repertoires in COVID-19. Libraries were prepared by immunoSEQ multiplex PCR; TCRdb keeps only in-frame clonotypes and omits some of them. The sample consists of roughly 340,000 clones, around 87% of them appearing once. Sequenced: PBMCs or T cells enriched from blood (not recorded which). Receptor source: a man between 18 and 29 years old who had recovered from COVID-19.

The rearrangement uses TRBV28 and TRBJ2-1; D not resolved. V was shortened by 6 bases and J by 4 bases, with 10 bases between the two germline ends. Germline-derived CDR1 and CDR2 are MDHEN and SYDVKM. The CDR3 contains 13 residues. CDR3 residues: CASSIAEYNEQFF. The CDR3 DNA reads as TGTGCCAGCAGCATAGCTGAATACAATGAGCAGTTCTTC.

CDR3 residues: CASSLTGGLQETQYF. The CDR3 bases are TGTGCCAGCAGCTTAACCGGGGGGCTGCAAGAGACCCAGTACTTC. The chain couples TRBV7-3 to TRBJ2-5; tentative D call: TRBD2 (7 bases). CDR1 SGHTA and CDR2 FQGTGA come from the germline V gene. CDR3 length: 15 amino acids. Trimming removed 0 bases at V and 2 bases at J, with 10 bases between.

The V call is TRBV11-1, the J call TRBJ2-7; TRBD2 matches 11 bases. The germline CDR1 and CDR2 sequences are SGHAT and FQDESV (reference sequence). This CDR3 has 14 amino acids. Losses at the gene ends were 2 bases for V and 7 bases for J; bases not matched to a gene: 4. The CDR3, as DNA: TGTGCCAGCAGCTTAAGTGGGACTAGCGGAGAGCAGTACTTC. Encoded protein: CASSLSGTSGEQYF.

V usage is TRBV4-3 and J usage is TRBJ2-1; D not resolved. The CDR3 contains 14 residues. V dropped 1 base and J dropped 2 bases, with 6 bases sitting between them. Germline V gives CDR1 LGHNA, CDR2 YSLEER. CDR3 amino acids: CASSQGTTYNEQFF. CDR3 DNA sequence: TGCGCCAGCAGCCAAGGAACTACCTACAATGAGCAGTTCTTC.

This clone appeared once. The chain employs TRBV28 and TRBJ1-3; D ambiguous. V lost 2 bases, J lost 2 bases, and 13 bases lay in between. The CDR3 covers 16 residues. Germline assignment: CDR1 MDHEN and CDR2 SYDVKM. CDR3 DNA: TGTGCCAGCAGTTTAAACTCCGGTTTGGCTGGAAACACCATATATTTT. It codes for CASSLNSGLAGNTIYF.

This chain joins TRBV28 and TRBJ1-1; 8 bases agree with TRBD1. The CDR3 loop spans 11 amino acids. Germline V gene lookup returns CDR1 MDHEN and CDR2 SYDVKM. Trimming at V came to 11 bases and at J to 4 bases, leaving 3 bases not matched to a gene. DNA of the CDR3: TGTGCCGCAACAGGGGGCACTGAAGCTTTCTTT. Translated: CAATGGTEAFF.

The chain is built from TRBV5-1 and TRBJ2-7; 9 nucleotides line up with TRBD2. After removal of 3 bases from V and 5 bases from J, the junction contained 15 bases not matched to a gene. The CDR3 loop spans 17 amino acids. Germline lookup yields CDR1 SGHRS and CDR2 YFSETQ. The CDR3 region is CASSSNPTGSGGHEQYF. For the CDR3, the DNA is TGCGCCAGCAGCTCTAACCCGACTGGTAGCGGGGGCCACGAGCAGTACTTC.

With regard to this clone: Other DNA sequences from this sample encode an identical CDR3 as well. Here the CDR3 DNA reads TGTGCCAGCAGCTTAGTTGGGGGGACTGGAAACACCATATATTTT. Amino acid sequence: CASSLVGGTGNTIYF. The chain uses TRBV7-2 and TRBJ1-3; tentatively, D is TRBD1 (5 bases). The CDR3 loop spans 15 amino acids. CDR1 and CDR2 (germline): SGHTA, FQGNSA. Trimming pared 1 base from V and 2 bases from J, leaving 9 bases between.

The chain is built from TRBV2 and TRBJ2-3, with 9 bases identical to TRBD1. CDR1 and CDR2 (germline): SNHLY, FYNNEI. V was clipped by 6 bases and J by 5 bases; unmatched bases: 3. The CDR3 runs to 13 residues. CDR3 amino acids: CASSTGGLDTQYF. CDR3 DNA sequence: TGTGCCAGCAGCACAGGGGGCTTAGATACGCAGTATTTT.

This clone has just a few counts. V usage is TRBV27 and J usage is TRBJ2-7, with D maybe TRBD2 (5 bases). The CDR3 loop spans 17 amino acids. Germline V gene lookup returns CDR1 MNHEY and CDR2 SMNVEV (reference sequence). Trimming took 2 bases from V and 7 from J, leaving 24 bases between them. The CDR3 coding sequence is TGTGCCAGCAGTTTACTGGGCAGGCAAGCGGCTCCGCGTGAGCAGTACTTC. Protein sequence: CASSLLGRQAAPREQYF.

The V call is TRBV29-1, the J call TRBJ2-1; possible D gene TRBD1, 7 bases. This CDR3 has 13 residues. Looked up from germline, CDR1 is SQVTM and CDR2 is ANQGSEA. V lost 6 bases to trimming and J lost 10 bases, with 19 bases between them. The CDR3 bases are TGCAGCGTGCGGGAACAGGGGAACGGAGAGCAGTTCTTC. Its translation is CSVREQGNGEQFF.

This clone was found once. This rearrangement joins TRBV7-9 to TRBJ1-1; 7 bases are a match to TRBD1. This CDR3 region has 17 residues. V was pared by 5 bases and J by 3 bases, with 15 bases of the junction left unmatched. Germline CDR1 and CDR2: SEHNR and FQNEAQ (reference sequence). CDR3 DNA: TGTGCCAGCAGCCCGCGGGGCAGGGGGAAAGATTACACTGAAGCTTTCTTT. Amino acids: CASSPRGRGKDYTEAFF. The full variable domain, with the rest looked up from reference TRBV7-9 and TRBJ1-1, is DTGVSQNPRHKITKRGQNVTFRCDPISEHNRLYWYRQTLGQGPEFLTYFQNEAQLEKSRLLSDRFSAERPKGSFSTLEIQRTEQGDSAMYLCASSPRGRGKDYTEAFFGQGTRLTVV.

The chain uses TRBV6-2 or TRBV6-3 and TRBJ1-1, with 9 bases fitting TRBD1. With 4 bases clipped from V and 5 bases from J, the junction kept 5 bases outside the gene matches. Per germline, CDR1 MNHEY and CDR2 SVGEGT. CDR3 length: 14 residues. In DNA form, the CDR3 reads TGTGCCAGCAGTTCCTCTGGGACAGGGACTGAAGCTTTCTTT. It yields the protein CASSSSGTGTEAFF.